This passage covers 19 T cell receptor beta chains from one sample sequenced in a study of type 1 regulatory T cells. TCRdb used MiXCR to reprocess the reads, holding one entry per CDR3 protein. The sample has roughly 71,000 distinct CDR3 sequences, 63% seen once; the top ten hold less than 8.5%. No cognate antigen is known for these TCRs. Material for sequencing was cultured T cells, either the whole culture or a sorted T cell fraction (not recorded which). Subset: Tr1-enriched cell product generated in vitro against host alloantigens. These receptors were taken from a human donor in good health.

The V and J genes are TRBV29-1 and TRBJ1-2, with a weak D call TRBD1 (6 bases). This CDR3 spans 11 amino acids. The V end was cut by 4 bases, the J end by 7 bases, with 10 bases between. Germline V gives CDR1 SQVTM, CDR2 ANQGSEA. DNA of the CDR3: TGCAGCGTTGCAGGGGCGGCTGGCTACACCTTC. Its translation is CSVAGAAGYTF. Combining the CDR3 with reference TRBV29-1 and TRBJ1-2 gives the whole variable domain SAVISQKPSRDICQRGTSLTIQCQVDSQVTMMFWYRQQPGQSLTLIATANQGSEATYESGFVIDKFPISRPNLTFSTLTVSNMSPEDSSIYLCSVAGAAGYTFGSGTRLTVV.

The genes are TRBV24-1 and TRBJ1-5, with 9 bases lining up with TRBD1. The germline V gene has CDR1 KGHDR and CDR2 SFDVKD. The CDR3 has 18 amino acids. J lost 5 bases, V lost 2 bases, and 12 bases had no gene match. The DNA for the CDR3 is TGTGCCACCAGTGATTCAGACAGGGGGGCACAGGGATATCAGCCCCAGCATTTT. Its protein product is CATSDSDRGAQGYQPQHF.

To note about this clonotype: Sequence at one end of the junction differs from germline and may be a read error. The chain has TRBV18 and TRBJ1-2, with TRBD1 matching over 7 bases. Germline V lookup: CDR1 KGHSH, CDR2 LQKENI. The CDR3 runs 12 residues. Here the CDR3 reads CASSPTGDGYTF. CDR3 sequence (DNA): TGTGCTAGCTCACCCACAGGGGATGGCTACACCTTC.

This chain links TRBV18 with TRBJ2-1; unclear D gene. From germline, CDR1 is KGHSH and CDR2 LQKENI. V lost 0 bases, J lost 5 bases, and 11 bases lay in between. This CDR3 contains 15 residues. The DNA for the CDR3 is TGTGCCAGCTCACCACCGGATACCTGGGACAATGAGCAGTTCTTC. This encodes CASSPPDTWDNEQFF.

The CDR3 DNA follows: TGCGCCAGCAGCCAAGATATCGCGGGGACCCGGATTGGGGGTATGAGTGAGCAGTACTTC. It codes for CASSQDIAGTRIGGMSEQYF. The rearrangement uses TRBV4-1 and TRBJ2-7, with D maybe TRBD2 (6 bases). The CDR3 sequence is 20 residues long. Germline V gives CDR1 MGHRA, CDR2 YSYEKL. Trimming removed 0 bases at V and 7 bases at J, with 31 bases between.

V gene TRBV20-1 combines with J gene TRBJ2-2, with TRBD2 as a possible D gene (6 bases). V shed 8 bases and J shed 8 bases, with 21 bases lying between them. CDR3 size: 14 residues. Germline V lookup: CDR1 DFQATT, CDR2 SNEGSKA (reference sequence). The DNA of the CDR3 is TGCAGTCCAAGAGACATGGCGGGAAGTGGGGAGCTGTTTTTT. The encoded protein is CSPRDMAGSGELFF.

The rearrangement uses TRBV6-1 and TRBJ2-3, with TRBD2 as a possible D gene (6 bases). Between the trimmed V and J ends, which lost 0 bases and 4 bases, there was a span of 14 bases. CDR1 is MNHNS and CDR2 is SASEGT in the germline V gene. This CDR3 has 16 amino acids. The CDR3 reads CASSEAIGSGADTQYF. The CDR3 DNA follows: TGTGCCAGCAGTGAAGCAATCGGGAGTGGAGCAGATACGCAGTATTTT.

V gene TRBV19 combines with J gene TRBJ2-1, with unresolved D. The germline V gene has CDR1 LNHDA and CDR2 SQIVND (reference sequence). Trimming shortened V by 7 bases and J by 5 bases, and 15 bases separated the two germline ends. The CDR3 is made up of 14 amino acids. CDR3 protein: CASTDNYQDNEQFF. The CDR3 nucleotides are TGTGCCAGTACCGATAACTATCAAGACAATGAGCAGTTCTTC. Using reference TRBV19 and TRBJ2-1 for the parts outside the CDR3, the full variable domain is DGGITQSPKYLFRKEGQNVTLSCEQNLNHDAMYWYRQDPGQGLRLIYYSQIVNDFQKGDIAEGYSVSREKKESFPLTVTSAQKNPTAFYLCASTDNYQDNEQFFGPGTRLTVL.

The chain has TRBV20-1 and TRBJ1-5; 7 bases map to TRBD1. The CDR3 covers 15 residues. Germline CDR1 reads DFQATT; CDR2 reads SNEGSKA (reference sequence). Trimming at V came to 5 bases and at J to 4 bases, leaving 11 bases not matched to a gene. The CDR3 loop is CSAADRVGSNQPQHF. The CDR3 region has the DNA TGCAGTGCTGCTGACAGGGTGGGAAGTAATCAGCCCCAGCATTTT.

This chain uses TRBV5-1 with TRBJ1-1; D not resolved. Trimming stripped 1 base from V and 2 bases from J, with 6 bases between. Germline V gene data show CDR1 as SGHRS and CDR2 as YFSETQ. The CDR3 is 13 amino acids. CDR3 amino acids: CASSLWQNTEAFF. CDR3 bases: TGCGCCAGCAGCTTGTGGCAAAACACTGAAGCTTTCTTT.

This clonotype came up once. The chain uses TRBV7-2 and TRBJ2-5; 12 bases are shared with TRBD2. The trim removed 4 bases at V and 5 bases at J, leaving 5 bases unmatched. This CDR3 has 15 residues. Germline assignment: CDR1 SGHTA and CDR2 FQGNSA. CDR3 protein: CASSSGLAGYETQYF. The DNA of the CDR3 is TGTGCCAGCAGCTCCGGACTAGCGGGATATGAGACCCAGTACTTC.

The CDR3 DNA reads TGTGCCAGCAGCTTATCTTACGGGGGTTACAATGAGCAGTTCTTC. Amino acids: CASSLSYGGYNEQFF. This chain uses TRBV7-6 with TRBJ2-1, with D possibly being TRBD2 (6 bases). V lost 2 bases and J lost 4, with 12 bases in between. Germline values: CDR1 SGHVS, CDR2 FNYEAQ. The CDR3 covers 15 residues. Full variable domain (rest looked up from reference TRBV7-6 and TRBJ2-1): GAGVSQSPRYKVTKRGQDVALRCDPISGHVSLYWYRQALGQGPEFLTYFNYEAQQDKSGLPNDRFSAERPEGSISTLTIQRTEQRDSAMYRCASSLSYGGYNEQFFGPGTRLTVL.

About this clonotype: A much larger clone is a single base away; this may be a read error. The V call is TRBV6-5, the J call TRBJ2-2, with 8 bases that match TRBD2. The CDR3 extends over 17 amino acids. Germline V CDR1 and CDR2: MNHEY, SVGAGI. Here the CDR3 DNA reads TGTGCCAGCAGTTATGTTAGTAGCGGGGCGAACACCGGGGAGCCGTTTTTT. Translated, it gives CASSYVSSGANTGEPFF.

This chain links TRBV5-1 with TRBJ2-4; perhaps TRBD2 as D (6 bases). The CDR3 loop spans 16 amino acids. The germline CDR1 and CDR2 sequences are SGHRS and YFSETQ. Trimming pared 0 bases from V and 7 bases from J, leaving 17 bases between. The CDR3 is CASSLVRPGLSNIQYF. The CDR3 nucleotides read TGCGCCAGCAGCTTGGTCCGACCGGGACTCTCGAACATTCAGTACTTC.

The chain combines TRBV4-1 with TRBJ2-7, with D unresolved. V was shortened by 3 bases and J by 5 bases, with 11 bases between the two germline ends. The CDR3 has 13 residues. Germline V gene sequence: CDR1 MGHRA, CDR2 YSYEKL. CDR3 in DNA: TGCGCCAGCAGCCACGGCAGAACGAACGAGCAGTACTTC. Its protein product is CASSHGRTNEQYF.

V is TRBV24-1 and J is TRBJ2-3; D might be TRBD1 (6 bases). The CDR3 covers 16 residues. V was clipped by 6 bases and J by 1 base, with 16 bases between them. CDR1 is KGHDR, CDR2 SFDVKD, per germline. Written as DNA, the CDR3 is TGTGCCACCAGTACCAGGGGAAGTGGTGGCACAGATACGCAGTATTTT. It encodes CATSTRGSGGTDTQYF.

V and J are TRBV19 and TRBJ2-1; TRBD2 is a possible D gene (5 bases). V was cut by 9 bases and J by 0 bases, with 12 bases left in between. The germline CDR1 and CDR2 sequences are LNHDA and SQIVND (reference sequence). This CDR3 is 14 amino acids long. The CDR3 nucleotides read TGTGCCAGCGAACCGGGATCCTCCTACAATGAGCAGTTCTTC. It codes for CASEPGSSYNEQFF.

CDR3: CASSIGLAGDTEQFF. Written as DNA, the CDR3 is TGTGCCAGCTCTATTGGACTAGCGGGAGATACTGAGCAGTTCTTC. V and J are TRBV9 and TRBJ2-1; 13 bases match TRBD2. The CDR3 runs to 15 residues. The germline CDR1 and CDR2 sequences are SGDLS and YYNGEE. V lost 7 bases and J lost 9; bases outside the gene matches: 10.

The rearrangement uses TRBV30 and TRBJ1-1; D unresolved. The CDR3 has 14 amino acids. Germline values: CDR1 GTSNPN, CDR2 SVGIG (reference sequence). Trimming took 3 bases from V and 1 from J, leaving 12 bases between them. CDR3 DNA sequence: TGTGCCTGGAGCGTCGAGCGGGCGAACACTGAAGCTTTCTTT. Protein: CAWSVERANTEAFF.